This T cell receptor beta chain was documented in a study of blood T cell repertoires in COVID-19. Looking at the study overall: Samples taken during acute and convalescent COVID-19 were collected in the United States, Italy and Spain. PBMCs, B-cell-depleted T cells, or T cells were the source of the cDNA or gDNA that made up the material.

Germline V gene data show CDR1 as SEHNR and CDR2 as FQNEAQ (reference sequence). J was trimmed by 7 bases and V by 4 bases; bases with no gene match: 8. The CDR3 covers 15 residues. TCRdb's copy holds only in-frame clones and misses some; the assay was immunoSEQ multiplex PCR. The sample contains 95,000 to 110,000 clones, approximately 88% of which appear only once. The sample consisted of peripheral blood. V is TRBV7-9 and J is TRBJ1-2; 11 nucleotides agree with TRBD1. This receptor was identified in a human donor in a cohort sampled during active COVID-19. The CDR3: CASSYPGQGVGGYTF. CDR3 nucleotides: TGTGCCAGCAGCTATCCGGGACAGGGGGTCGGTGGCTACACCTTC.